The next 26 T cell receptor beta chains were all read from a single sample in a study of regulatory T cells in long-lasting Graves disease. Researchers made TCR beta libraries by using iRepertoire HTBI primers and running Arm-PCR on CDR3 regions. TCRdb passed the multiplex PCR reads through MiXCR, listing each CDR3 protein once. The sample includes 360,000 or so distinct CDR3 sequences, about 17% of them seen just once. This sample's time point: newly diagnosed GD, antithyroid drugs for less than 3 months. PBMCs were the source of the RNA used for TCR sequencing. This same sample was also taken into another study, of T cells in Graves' hyperthyroidism and ophthalmopathy.

This specimen was peripheral blood mononuclear cells (PBMCs), taken at new diagnosis, from a patient treated with antithyroid drugs. Every receptor here comes from a woman aged 18-30 years with Graves disease.

This clonotype appeared many times. The V gene is TRBV6-1, the J gene TRBJ2-2; 15 nucleotides agree with TRBD2. The J segment lost 7 bases and the V segment lost 7 bases, leaving 1 base of the junction unmatched. Germline CDR1 and CDR2: MNHNS and SASEGT. This CDR3 region has 14 residues. In DNA form, the CDR3 reads TGTGCCAGCACGGGACTAGCGGGAGGCGGGGAGCTGTTTTTT. As protein: CASTGLAGGGELFF.

This clonotype has at least ten counts. This chain joins TRBV28 and TRBJ2-3; no reliable D call. The CDR3 extends over 12 amino acids. Germline V gives CDR1 MDHEN, CDR2 SYDVKM. V dropped 8 bases and J dropped 1 base, with 7 bases sitting between them. The CDR3 region has the DNA TGTGCCAGCGCCGCGGGCACAGATACGCAGTATTTT. This gives the protein CASAAGTDTQYF.

The chain links TRBV9 to TRBJ2-3, with D unclear. From germline, CDR1 is SGDLS and CDR2 YYNGEE. The CDR3 loop spans 15 amino acids. V was cut by 2 bases and J by 7 bases, with 17 bases left in between. CDR3 region: CASSVGSNIENTQYF. CDR3 nucleotides: TGTGCCAGCAGCGTCGGGTCCAACATCGAAAATACGCAGTATTTT.

This clonotype was observed at least ten times. The chain has TRBV30 and TRBJ1-2; 9 positions agree with TRBD1. The CDR3 extends over 15 amino acids. Unmatched junction bases numbered 7, after V lost 2 bases and J lost 3 bases. Germline CDR1 reads GTSNPN; CDR2 reads SVGIG (reference sequence). The CDR3: CAWSSRTGEDYGYTF. The CDR3 bases are TGTGCCTGGAGTAGTCGGACAGGGGAGGACTATGGCTACACCTTC.

This clonotype showed up many times. The chain recombines TRBV28 with TRBJ2-7, with 8 bases aligning to TRBD1. After removal of 4 bases from V and 6 bases from J, the junction contained 11 bases not matched to a gene. The CDR3 is 15 amino acids. Germline values: CDR1 MDHEN, CDR2 SYDVKM. The CDR3 DNA reads TGTGCCAGCAGTTCAAGGACAGGGCTAGCCTCCGAGCAGTACTTC. Translating gives CASSSRTGLASEQYF.

This clonotype appeared many times. J is TRBJ2-1 and V is TRBV20-1; TRBD2 agrees at 10 bases. The CDR3 sequence is 15 residues long. The germline CDR1 and CDR2 sequences are DFQATT and SNEGSKA (reference sequence). Germline trimming cut 6 bases from V and 5 bases from J; bases unmatched to any gene: 10. The CDR3 loop reads CSALKAGGGNNEQFF. CDR3 in DNA: TGCAGTGCACTAAAAGCGGGAGGGGGTAACAATGAGCAGTTCTTC.

This clonotype was recorded many times. J is TRBJ1-2 and V is TRBV3-1; possibly TRBD1 for D (6 bases). The CDR3 has 14 residues. From germline, CDR1 is LGHDT and CDR2 YNNKEL (reference sequence). V shed 1 base and J shed 8 bases, with 14 bases lying between them. DNA of the CDR3: TGTGCCAGCAGCCAAGGATCCGGGGGCAAGGGCTACACCTTC. Translating it yields CASSQGSGGKGYTF.

This clonotype was found a few times. The rearrangement uses TRBV25-1 and TRBJ1-6; D perhaps matches TRBD1 (6 bases). V lost 7 bases, J lost 7 bases, and 20 bases lay in between. The CDR3 has 16 residues. Germline V gives CDR1 MGHDK, CDR2 SYGVNS. CDR3 sequence reads: CASTQTLSGVNSPLHF. As DNA, the CDR3 is TGTGCCAGCACCCAAACTTTGTCAGGGGTCAATTCACCCCTCCACTTT.

V is TRBV6-5 and J is TRBJ2-3, with D possibly matching TRBD2 (5 bases). Trimming took 4 bases from V and 2 from J, leaving 10 bases between them. CDR3 length: 14 residues. Germline-derived CDR1 and CDR2 are MNHEY and SVGAGI. The CDR3, as DNA: TGTGCCAGCAGTTCTGGACTCATCACAGATACGCAGTATTTT. This encodes CASSSGLITDTQYF.

This clonotype appeared many times. The genes are TRBV20-1 and TRBJ2-5; 8 nucleotides align to TRBD1. V shed 4 bases, J shed 5 bases, and the junction held 3 bases outside the gene matches. CDR1 and CDR2 (germline): DFQATT, SNEGSKA (reference sequence). The CDR3 is 12 residues long. DNA for the CDR3: TGCAGTGCTACAGGGGGCGCGGAGACCCAGTACTTC. This codes for CSATGGAETQYF.

About this clonotype itself: Since a much larger clone is just one base distant, this may be a read error. The rearrangement joins TRBV28 to TRBJ2-1; 8 bases map to TRBD2. The CDR3 has 15 amino acids. The V gene's germline CDR1 is MDHEN and CDR2 SYDVKM. The chain's CDR3 is CASDPGGGPYNGQFF. The CDR3 DNA sequence: TGTGCCAGCGACCCGGGGGGGGGCCCCTACAATGGGCAGTTCTTC. The variable domain in full, with the rest retrieved from reference TRBV28 and TRBJ2-1, is DVKVTQSSRYLVKRTGEKVFLECVQDMDHENMFWYRQDPGLGLRLIYFSYDVKMKEKGDIPEGYSVSREKKERFSLILESASTNQTSMYLCASDPGGGPYNGQFFGPGTRLTVL.

V usage is TRBV20-1 and J usage is TRBJ2-7; D is undetermined. The CDR3 has 12 amino acids. Looked up from germline, CDR1 is DFQATT and CDR2 is SNEGSKA (reference sequence). V gave up 5 bases and J gave up 4 bases, with 12 bases separating them. The CDR3 DNA reads TGCAGTGCTTTACGGCTTAGTTACGAGCAGTACTTC. Its translation is CSALRLSYEQYF.

This clonotype appeared once. The chain employs TRBV7-6 and TRBJ2-3; possible D gene TRBD2, 6 bases. The CDR3 contains 17 residues. Per germline, CDR1 SGHVS and CDR2 FNYEAQ. V lost 2 bases and J lost 3, with 18 bases in between. For the CDR3, the DNA is TGTGCCAGCAGCTTACATCGGAGGGGCCTCAAAACAGATACGCAGTATTTT. Its protein is CASSLHRRGLKTDTQYF. The complete variable domain, with remaining parts taken from reference TRBV7-6 and TRBJ2-3, reads GAGVSQSPRYKVTKRGQDVALRCDPISGHVSLYWYRQALGQGPEFLTYFNYEAQQDKSGLPNDRFSAERPEGSISTLTIQRTEQRDSAMYRCASSLHRRGLKTDTQYFGPGTRLTVL.

This clonotype occurred a few times. This chain uses TRBV14 with TRBJ2-2; the D call may be TRBD1 or TRBD2 (5 bases each). CDR1 is SGHDN and CDR2 is FVKESK in the germline V gene. This CDR3 has 16 residues. V lost 3 bases and J 3 bases, leaving 14 bases between the germline ends. CDR3 sequence: CASSQMPGPHTGELFF. For the CDR3, the DNA is TGTGCCAGCAGCCAGATGCCGGGACCACACACCGGGGAGCTGTTTTTT.

This clonotype was picked up one time. The CDR3 DNA reads as TGTGCCAGCAGCTTTAAAAGGGAGTGGAGTAACAATGAGCAGTTCTTC. Its translation is CASSFKREWSNNEQFF. The J gene is TRBJ2-1, the V gene TRBV5-6; D is perhaps TRBD2 (5 bases). Germline lookup yields CDR1 SGHDT and CDR2 YYEEEE. The CDR3 extends over 16 amino acids. V lost 2 bases to trimming and J lost 5 bases, with 17 bases between them.

This CDR3 reads CASSLATGGGQETQYF. The CDR3 region has the DNA TGCGCCAGCAGCTTGGCCACAGGGGGCGGGCAAGAGACCCAGTACTTC. The rearrangement links TRBV5-1 to TRBJ2-5; 9 nucleotides line up with TRBD1. V trimming: 0 bases; J trimming: 2 bases; junction bases outside the gene matches: 5. The germline gives CDR1 SGHRS, CDR2 YFSETQ. The CDR3 extends over 16 amino acids.

This clonotype was counted between two and nine times. This rearrangement joins TRBV2 to TRBJ2-7; no definite D call. Germline CDR1 and CDR2: SNHLY and FYNNEI. This CDR3 comprises 14 residues. V was pared by 8 bases and J by 5 bases, with 19 bases between. The CDR3 protein is CASSVLFRRDEQYF. For the CDR3, the DNA is TGTGCCAGCTCAGTTCTATTCCGTCGGGACGAGCAGTACTTC.

The J gene is TRBJ2-4, the V gene TRBV10-3; D is ambiguous. From germline, CDR1 is ENHRY and CDR2 SYGVKD. The ends were cut back, 2 bases at V and 3 bases at J, with 8 bases in the middle. The CDR3 sequence is 14 residues long. CDR3 amino acids: CAISEGQNKNIQYF. CDR3 nucleotide sequence: TGTGCCATCAGTGAGGGGCAGAACAAAAACATTCAGTACTTC.

As regards this clonotype: A read error may produce the germline difference seen at one junction end. This chain uses TRBV11-2 with TRBJ1-5, with 11 bases aligning to TRBD1. From germline, CDR1 is SGHAT and CDR2 FQNNGV. The CDR3 extends over 16 amino acids. The CDR3 is CAGSPDRGREGGPQHF. In nucleotides, the CDR3 is TGTGCCGGCAGCCCGGACAGGGGGCGAGAGGGGGGGCCCCAGCATTTT.

This clonotype was recorded a few times. The V gene is TRBV29-1, the J gene TRBJ2-5; 9 positions match TRBD2. This CDR3 region has 15 residues. Unmatched junction bases numbered 11, after V lost 4 bases and J lost 5 bases. Looked up from germline, CDR1 is SQVTM and CDR2 is ANQGSEA. As DNA, the CDR3 is TGCAGCGTTGGAGAAAGCGGGGGGAGCGGCGAGACCCAGTACTTC. Protein product: CSVGESGGSGETQYF.

This chain uses TRBV19 with TRBJ2-3; 12 bases map to TRBD2. Trimming took 5 bases from V and 2 from J; bases not matched to a gene: 5. The CDR3 is 16 amino acids. Germline V gene sequence: CDR1 LNHDA, CDR2 SQIVND (reference sequence). The CDR3 region has the DNA TGTGCCAGTAGTTTGAGGACTAGCGGGATCACAGATACGCAGTATTTT. Amino acid sequence: CASSLRTSGITDTQYF.

In this sample, this clonotype turned up many times. The chain has TRBV27 and TRBJ1-1, with a possible D match to TRBD1 (5 bases). This CDR3 contains 13 residues. V was shortened by 10 bases and J by 3 bases, with 15 bases between the two germline ends. From germline, CDR1 is MNHEY and CDR2 SMNVEV (reference sequence). CDR3: CATTGGGDTEAFF. CDR3 DNA sequence: TGTGCCACCACCGGGGGAGGGGACACTGAAGCTTTCTTT.

The chain employs TRBV9 and TRBJ2-3; tentative D call: TRBD2 (5 bases). This CDR3 is built from 15 residues. V lost 2 bases and J 2 bases, leaving 12 bases between the germline ends. Germline V gene sequence: CDR1 SGDLS, CDR2 YYNGEE. The CDR3, as DNA: TGTGCCAGCAGCGTCGAGGGTTTATTCACAGATACGCAGTATTTT. Encoded protein: CASSVEGLFTDTQYF.

This clonotype occurred many times. J is TRBJ2-3 and V is TRBV28; 8 nucleotides line up with TRBD2. The CDR3 extends over 16 amino acids. The junction had 8 bases not matched to a gene; V was cut back by 5 bases and J by 1 base. Germline V gives CDR1 MDHEN, CDR2 SYDVKM. The DNA for the CDR3 is TGTGCCAGCAGTACATATGCGGGACTAGGCACAGATACGCAGTATTTT. Translated, it gives CASSTYAGLGTDTQYF. The whole variable domain, remainder taken from reference TRBV28 and TRBJ2-3, is DVKVTQSSRYLVKRTGEKVFLECVQDMDHENMFWYRQDPGLGLRLIYFSYDVKMKEKGDIPEGYSVSREKKERFSLILESASTNQTSMYLCASSTYAGLGTDTQYFGPGTRLTVL.

This clonotype was seen many times. The rearrangement uses TRBV12-3 or TRBV12-4 and TRBJ1-4, with 7 bases lining up with TRBD1. The CDR3 length is 13 residues. The trim removed 6 bases at V and 9 bases at J, leaving 7 bases unmatched. The CDR3 loop reads CASRPRDSQKLFF. The CDR3, as DNA: TGTGCCAGCAGGCCGCGGGACAGCCAAAAACTGTTTTTT.

For this clonotype: This likely reflects a read error, since a far larger clone is one base away. CDR3 DNA sequence: TGTGCCAGCAGTCCGTTCCCCCTTAGCGGGGGGAGTGGTGAGCAGTACTTC. It encodes CASSPFPLSGGSGEQYF. V usage is TRBV2 and J usage is TRBJ2-5, with 10 nucleotides matching TRBD2. Germline trimming cut 5 bases from V and 11 bases from J; bases unmatched to any gene: 20. The CDR3 consists of 17 residues. Germline assignment: CDR1 SNHLY and CDR2 FYNNEI.